In this sample, the clone carrying this TCR beta chain turned up many times. Its target is not known. This sample was included in a study of T cell repertoires in cytomegalovirus infection. Study in general: CMV infection and matching HLA type were both indicated by public TCR beta signatures.

Trimming took off 2 bases at V and 3 bases at J, with 11 bases between the two ends. The length of the CDR3 is 14 residues. Germline lookup yields CDR1 DFQATT and CDR2 SNEGSKA (reference sequence). Study results and limitations: Ex vivo responses were dominated by HLA-C-restricted CMV-specific TCR beta clonotypes. CMV carriers with the relevant HLA were identified by cumulative public TCR beta family frequency.

TCRdb called the reads again in MiXCR, with one record for every CDR3 protein. The data contain fewer than 200,000 distinct CDR3 sequences, roughly 19% of them singletons. The chain combines TRBV20-1 with TRBJ1-3, with no clear D. The TCR sequence derives from a human donor in good health (CMV status not recorded). Some clones in this sample may be carry-over from other donors' samples. Material for sequencing was PBMCs. The CDR3 DNA reads as TGCAGTGCTAGAAGGTCAGCCGGTGGAAACACCATATATTTT. Its translation is CSARRSAGGNTIYF.